Shown below are 17 T cell receptor beta chains from a single sample sequenced in a study of MAIT cells during Salmonella Paratyphi A infection. These receptors are not linked to any known antigen. Specified time point: mid-infection, around enteric fever diagnosis. MAIT cells were sorted by flow cytometry as Valpha7.2+ CD161+ T cells. MiXCR, applied by TCRdb to the 5' RACE reads, yields one record per CDR3 protein. The table has about 710 distinct CDR3 sequences, roughly 15% seen once; the top ten hold 31%. Whole-study findings and limits: Oligoclonal MAIT cells preferred TRBV20 and TRBV6, with usage seemingly unaffected by infection.

This material consisted of MAIT cells from blood, taken at the middle sampling point of the challenge study. The receptors stem from a person aged 18-69 years who was deliberately infected with Salmonella Paratyphi A in a paratyphoid fever challenge study.

By frequency in the sample, this clonotype is medium-sized. The gene calls are TRBV24-1 and TRBJ2-3; D is perhaps TRBD2 (6 bases). The V end lost 11 bases, the J end lost 0 bases, and 17 bases lay between the germline ends. The V gene's germline CDR1 is KGHDR and CDR2 SFDVKD. The CDR3 is 15 residues long. CDR3 region: CASEAGTASTDTQYF. As DNA, the CDR3 is TGTGCCAGCGAAGCGGGCACCGCAAGCACAGATACGCAGTATTTT.

This clonotype was picked up a small number of times. The V gene is TRBV3-1, the J gene TRBJ2-7, with 7 bases matching TRBD2. The ends lost 6 bases at V and 3 bases at J; junction bases unmatched: 11. CDR3 size: 15 residues. Germline V gene data show CDR1 as LGHDT and CDR2 as YNNKEL (reference sequence). CDR3 DNA: TGTGCCAGCAGGCTGGGAGCGGGGACTTACTACGAGCAGTACTTC. Protein product: CASRLGAGTYYEQYF.

This clonotype was seen many times. The V gene is TRBV5-1, the J gene TRBJ1-1, with D unclear. V was trimmed by 2 bases and J by 0 bases, leaving 11 bases between them. The CDR3 has 15 residues. Germline V lookup: CDR1 SGHRS, CDR2 YFSETQ. This chain's CDR3 is CASSLDGVMNTEAFF. DNA of the CDR3: TGCGCCAGCAGCTTAGATGGAGTCATGAACACTGAAGCTTTCTTT. The variable domain in full, with the rest retrieved from reference TRBV5-1 and TRBJ1-1, is KAGVTQTPRYLIKTRGQQVTLSCSPISGHRSVSWYQQTPGQGLQFLFEYFSETQRNKGNFPGRFSGRQFSNSRSEMNVSTLELGDSALYLCASSLDGVMNTEAFFGQGTRLTVV.

Within the sample, this clonotype is hyperexpanded (1% or more). The chain combines TRBV29-1 with TRBJ2-1, with 8 bases lining up with TRBD2. The V gene's germline CDR1 is SQVTM and CDR2 ANQGSEA. The CDR3 consists of 13 residues. The junction had 2 bases not matched to a gene; V was cut back by 4 bases and J by 3 bases. The CDR3 DNA sequence: TGCAGCGTTGGTAGCGGGGACTACAATGAGCAGTTCTTC. Translated, it gives CSVGSGDYNEQFF.

Worth noting for this clonotype: This sequence may be a read error, since a much larger clone differs from it by one base. The chain carries TRBV6-4 and TRBJ2-6; 9 bases agree with TRBD1. Germline values: CDR1 MRHNA, CDR2 SNTAGT. The CDR3 consists of 15 residues. The CDR3 nucleotides read TGTGCCAGCAGTGACTCGACAGGGGGGGCCAACGTCCCGACTTTC. Translation: CASSDSTGGANVPTF.

The gene calls are TRBV6-4 and TRBJ2-1, with D uncertain. CDR3 length: 16 amino acids. Looked up from germline, CDR1 is MRHNA and CDR2 is SNTAGT. V lost 0 bases and J 4 bases, leaving 13 bases between the germline ends. The CDR3 is CASSDSAAMEYNEQFF. CDR3 DNA sequence: TGTGCCAGCAGTGACTCGGCGGCTATGGAGTACAATGAGCAGTTCTTC.

Of note for this clonotype: A much larger clone is a single base away; this may be a read error. V and J are TRBV27 and TRBJ2-7, with TRBD1 matching over 8 bases. This CDR3 has 15 residues. Germline-derived CDR1 and CDR2 are MNHEY and SMNVEV (reference sequence). CDR3 region: CASRSRGQESYEQNF. The CDR3 coding sequence is TGTGCCAGCAGATCAAGGGGACAGGAAAGCTACGAGCAGAACTTC.

With regard to this clonotype: With a much larger clone just one base away, this may be a read error. The V gene is TRBV6-4, the J gene TRBJ1-6, with D uncertain. Per the germline V gene, CDR1 is MRHNA and CDR2 is SNTAGT. The CDR3 consists of 13 residues. Trimming took 2 bases from V and 10 from J, leaving 9 bases between them. The CDR3 region has the DNA TGTGCCAGCAGTGACAGGGAGGACTCACCCCTCCACTTT. Amino acids: CASSDREDSPLHF.

The genes are TRBV6-7 and TRBJ2-5; TRBD2 matches at 13 bases. TRBV6-7 is designated an ORF whose function remains uncertain. V lost 7 bases and J lost 1; bases outside the gene matches: 6. CDR3 length: 16 residues. The CDR3 is CASTETSGGAQETQYF. CDR3 DNA: TGTGCCAGCACCGAAACTAGCGGGGGGGCCCAAGAGACCCAGTACTTC.

This clonotype was picked up a small number of times. The V and J genes are TRBV18 and TRBJ1-2, with D unclear. Germline V gives CDR1 KGHSH, CDR2 LQKENI. Trimming removed 2 bases at V and 2 bases at J, with 6 bases between. The CDR3 length is 13 residues. CDR3 in amino acids: CASSPDGNYGYTF. As DNA, the CDR3 is TGTGCCAGCTCACCAGACGGCAACTATGGCTACACCTTC.

This clonotype was seen repeatedly, ten times or more. The CDR3: CSARDRGETEAFF. In DNA, the CDR3 is TGCAGTGCAAGGGACCGGGGAGAGACTGAAGCTTTCTTT. V usage is TRBV20-1 and J usage is TRBJ1-1; a possible D gene is TRBD1 (5 bases). Per germline, CDR1 DFQATT and CDR2 SNEGSKA (reference sequence). Trimming stripped 6 bases from V and 5 bases from J, with 16 bases between. The CDR3 consists of 13 residues.

This clonotype ranks as medium-sized. V and J are TRBV4-2 and TRBJ2-3; 9 positions match TRBD2. The germline V gene encodes CDR1 LGHNA and CDR2 YNFKEQ. V dropped 6 bases and J dropped 2; count of bases not matched to a gene: 9. The length of the CDR3 is 16 residues. CDR3 residues: CASSSGQRGATDTQYF. CDR3 in DNA: TGTGCCAGCAGTTCAGGGCAGCGGGGGGCCACAGATACGCAGTATTTT.

The V gene is TRBV6-1, the J gene TRBJ1-5; D remains ambiguous. The CDR3 has 14 residues. Germline assignment: CDR1 MNHNS and CDR2 SASEGT. Trimming removed 2 bases at V and 6 bases at J, with 11 bases between. The CDR3 region has the DNA TGTGCCAGCAGTGAACACGGTATACCTCAGCCCCAGCATTTT. Translation: CASSEHGIPQPQHF.

With respect to this clonotype: A clone one base away is much larger, so this may be a read error. The chain employs TRBV5-1 and TRBJ1-1; no definite D call. The CDR3 sequence is 15 residues long. The V gene's germline CDR1 is SGHRS and CDR2 YFSETQ. Trimming took 2 bases from V and 0 from J, leaving 11 bases between them. CDR3 protein: CASSLDGVVNTEAFF. CDR3 nucleotides: TGCGCCAGCAGCTTAGATGGAGTCGTGAACACTGAAGCTTTCTTT.

There are many counts of this clonotype. CDR3 nucleotide sequence: TGTGCCAGCAGTGACCATCTGAGGCCTGGGGCCAACGTCCTGACTTTC. It translates to CASSDHLRPGANVLTF. The chain carries TRBV6-4 and TRBJ2-6; D is unresolved. The CDR3 runs 16 residues. CDR1 MRHNA and CDR2 SNTAGT come from the germline V gene. Trimming pared 2 bases from V and 2 bases from J, leaving 10 bases between.

In its sample, this clonotype ranks as medium-sized. The chain employs TRBV20-1 and TRBJ1-5; 10 bases agree with TRBD1. Germline V gene lookup returns CDR1 DFQATT and CDR2 SNEGSKA (reference sequence). CDR3 length equals 15 residues. The trim removed 1 base at V and 6 bases at J, leaving 6 bases unmatched. The CDR3 sequence: CSARAGTGESQPQHF. In DNA, the CDR3 is TGCAGTGCTAGAGCCGGGACAGGGGAAAGTCAGCCCCAGCATTTT.

Judged by abundance, this clonotype is medium-sized (0.01 to 0.1%). The chain couples TRBV4-1 to TRBJ2-1; no reliable D call. The V end lost 0 bases, the J end lost 7 bases, and 13 bases lay between the germline ends. The length of the CDR3 is 15 residues. From germline, CDR1 is MGHRA and CDR2 YSYEKL. CDR3 residues: CASSQDEAGPNEQFF. The CDR3 coding sequence is TGCGCCAGCAGCCAAGATGAGGCAGGTCCGAATGAGCAGTTCTTC.